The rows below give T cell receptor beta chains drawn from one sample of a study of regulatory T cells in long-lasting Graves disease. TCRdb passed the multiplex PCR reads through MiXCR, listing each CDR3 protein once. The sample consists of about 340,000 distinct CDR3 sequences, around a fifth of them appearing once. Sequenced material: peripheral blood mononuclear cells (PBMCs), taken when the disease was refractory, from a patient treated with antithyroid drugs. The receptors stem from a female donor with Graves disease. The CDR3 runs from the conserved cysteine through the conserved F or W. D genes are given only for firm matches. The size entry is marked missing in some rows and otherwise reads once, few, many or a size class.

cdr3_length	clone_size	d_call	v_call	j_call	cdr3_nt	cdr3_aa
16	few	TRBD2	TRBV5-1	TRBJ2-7	TGCGCCAGCAGCTGCCTAGCGGGGTTATTTGCCTACGAGCAGTACTTC	CASSCLAGLFAYEQYF
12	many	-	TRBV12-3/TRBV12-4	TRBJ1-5	TGTGCCAGCAACCCCCCCTTCGGGCCCCAGCATTTT	CASNPPFGPQHF
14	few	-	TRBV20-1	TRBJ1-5	TGCAGTGCTAGAGGGGGGGCAAGCAATCAGCCCCAGCATTTT	CSARGGASNQPQHF
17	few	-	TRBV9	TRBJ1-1	TGTGCCAGCAGCACCCGTCCCCATGCGAGGGGCTTCACTGAAGCTTTCTTT	CASSTRPHARGFTEAFF
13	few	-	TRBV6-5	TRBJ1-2	TGTGCCAGCAGTTACGCGGTTAACTATGGCTACACCTTC	CASSYAVNYGYTF
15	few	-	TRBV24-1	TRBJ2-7	TGTGCCACCAGTGATGAGGGGAGGGGGTCGGACGAGCAGTACTTC	CATSDEGRGSDEQYF
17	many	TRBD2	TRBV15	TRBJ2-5	TGTGCCACCAGCAGGGGAGTAGGAGCGGGAGGGCCGGAGACCCAGTACTTC	CATSRGVGAGGPETQYF
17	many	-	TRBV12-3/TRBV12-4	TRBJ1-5	TGTGCCAGCAGTTTAGGTGGAGGTACGGTTTATCGGCAGCCCCAGCATTTT	CASSLGGGTVYRQPQHF
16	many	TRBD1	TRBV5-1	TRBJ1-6	TGCGCCAGCAGCTACACCGGGACAGGGCTGGGCTCACCCCTCCACTTT	CASSYTGTGLGSPLHF
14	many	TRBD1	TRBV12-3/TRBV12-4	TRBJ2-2	TGTGCCAGCACCCGGGACAGACACACCGGGGAGCTGTTTTTT	CASTRDRHTGELFF
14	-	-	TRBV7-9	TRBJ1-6	TGTTCCAGCAGCTTCCGGGGCCCAAATTCACCCCTCCACTTT	CSSSFRGPNSPLHF
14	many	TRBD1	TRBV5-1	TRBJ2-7	TGCGCCAGCAGCCCGGCGGGGACAGGGGGCGAGCAGTACTTC	CASSPAGTGGEQYF
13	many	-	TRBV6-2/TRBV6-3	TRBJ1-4	TGTGCCAGCAGTTACGACGGCCTCAACAAACTGTTTTTT	CASSYDGLNKLFF
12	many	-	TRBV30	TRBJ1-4	TGTGCCTGGAGTGCCTTTACTAGAAAACTGTTTTTT	CAWSAFTRKLFF
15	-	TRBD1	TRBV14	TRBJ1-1	TGTGCCAGCAGCCAAGGACAGGGTCGGAACACTGAAGCTTTCTTT	CASSQGQGRNTEAFF
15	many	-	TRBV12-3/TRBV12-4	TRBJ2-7	TGTGCCAGCAGTCCCCGCGGGTGGGGGGTATACGAGCAGTACTTC	CASSPRGWGVYEQYF
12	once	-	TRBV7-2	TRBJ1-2	TGTGCCAGCAGCTCTCGTTCTAGTGGCTACACCTTC	CASSSRSSGYTF